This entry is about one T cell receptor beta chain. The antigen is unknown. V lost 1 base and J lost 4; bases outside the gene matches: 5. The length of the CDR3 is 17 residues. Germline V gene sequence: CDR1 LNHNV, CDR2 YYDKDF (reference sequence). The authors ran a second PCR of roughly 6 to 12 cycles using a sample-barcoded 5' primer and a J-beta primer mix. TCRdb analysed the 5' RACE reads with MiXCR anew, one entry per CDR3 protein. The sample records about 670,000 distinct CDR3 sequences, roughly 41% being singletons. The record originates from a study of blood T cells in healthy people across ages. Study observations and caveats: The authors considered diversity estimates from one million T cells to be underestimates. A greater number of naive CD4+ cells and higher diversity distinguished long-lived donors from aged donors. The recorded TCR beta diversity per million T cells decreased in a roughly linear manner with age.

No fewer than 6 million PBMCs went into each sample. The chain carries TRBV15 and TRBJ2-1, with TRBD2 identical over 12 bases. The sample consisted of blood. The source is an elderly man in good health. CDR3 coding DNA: TGTGCCACCAGCAGAGTCGGCGGACTAGCGGGATACAATGAGCAGTTCTTC. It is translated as CATSRVGGLAGYNEQFF.